This T cell receptor beta chain came from a study of OX40 agonist ivuxolimab in advanced cancers. Study-level background: The study gave patients intravenous ivuxolimab at 0.01 to 10 mg/kg every 2 weeks.

The CDR3 loop spans 12 amino acids. Germline V gene data show CDR1 as SGHTA and CDR2 as FQGNSA. Trimming shortened V by 1 base and J by 8 bases, and 8 bases separated the two germline ends. TCRdb keeps only in-frame clones here, not all; method: immunoSEQ multiplex PCR. The table records 75,000 to 80,000 clones, 94% of them present only once. This clone was found once. Its antigen is unidentified. Overall study results and limits: At doses 0.1 to 3.0 mg/kg, CD4+ and CD8+ clones expanded. Antigen specificity of clonally expanded peripheral T cells was not established.

The chain couples TRBV7-2 to TRBJ1-2, with a weak D call TRBD1 (6 bases). Here the sequenced sample was CD4+ or CD8+ T cells sorted from blood, taken in a trial of the OX40 agonist ivuxolimab. The receptor was derived from an adult with an advanced solid tumor such as melanoma, head and neck, liver or kidney cancer. CDR3 loop: CASSLDRDGYTF. For the CDR3, the DNA is TGTGCCAGCAGCTTAGACAGGGACGGCTACACCTTC. Using reference TRBV7-2 and TRBJ1-2 for the parts outside the CDR3, the full variable domain is GAGVSQSPSNKVTEKGKDVELRCDPISGHTALYWYRQSLGQGLEFLIYFQGNSAPDKSGLPSDRFSAERTGGSVSTLTIQRTQQEDSAVYLCASSLDRDGYTFGSGTRLTVV.